The clone carrying this T cell receptor (beta chain) is medium-sized (0.01 to 0.1%). The genes are named according to mouse. The CDR3 extends 4 residues past the end of the read, so its final part is completed from the germline J gene. Germline V gives CDR1 SGHDT, CDR2 FRDEAV. CDR3 length: 11 residues. Cells from pooled cutaneous lymph nodes were sorted by CD4, CD8alpha, NKG2D, NKG2ACE and other markers. As the sequencing template, cDNA was produced by extracting RNA and reverse transcribing it. The assay was immunoSEQ multiplex PCR, and TCRdb's table has in-frame clones only and misses some. This sample carries about 9,000 clones, none of them present only once. The sample is drawn from a study of CD8+ T cells in alopecia areata. Study-wide background: Female C3H/HeJ mice aged about 7-11 weeks received skin from spontaneously alopecic C3H/HeJ graft donors aged roughly 6-13 months.

The chain employs TRBV14 and TRBJ2-5, with D unresolved. The receptor's source is a C3H/HeJ mouse with alopecia areata. The strain's MHC haplotype is H2-k. The material sequenced was CD8+ T cells sorted from a lymph node. The sequenced part of the CDR3 DNA is TGTGCCAGCAGCCTTAAAGAC. It is translated as CASSLKD. The complete CDR3 sequence is CASSLKDTQYF. Looking up the rest from reference TRBV14 and TRBJ2-5 gives the full variable domain: EAGVTQSPRYAVLQEGQAVSFWCDPISGHDTLYWYQQPRDQGPQLLVYFRDEAVIDNSQLPSDRFSAVRPKGTNSTLKIQSAKQGDTATYLCASSLKDTQYFGPGTRLLVL.